The 19 T cell receptor beta chains below come from one sample, sequenced in a study of shared T cell receptors in the human thymus. Generated by immunoSEQ multiplex PCR, the TCRdb table keeps only in-frame clones and is missing some. The repertoire holds about 610,000 clones, with roughly 90% as singletons. These same records also appear under a second study, on human thymus T cells.

Sequenced input: thymocytes. The receptors derive from a boy less than two years old with a congenital heart defect.

The chain joins TRBV11-2 to TRBJ1-2; 9 nucleotides match TRBD1. This CDR3 has 13 amino acids. Germline values: CDR1 SGHAT, CDR2 FQNNGV. V was clipped by 5 bases and J by 8 bases; unmatched bases: 6. The DNA for the CDR3 is TGTGCCAGCAGCGAAAGGGACAGGGACGGCTACACCTTC. It is translated as CASSERDRDGYTF. The whole variable domain, remainder taken from reference TRBV11-2 and TRBJ1-2, is EAGVAQSPRYKIIEKRQSVAFWCNPISGHATLYWYQQILGQGPKLLIQFQNNGVVDDSQLPKDRFSAERLKGVDSTLKIQPAKLEDSAVYLCASSERDRDGYTFGSGTRLTVV.

The chain joins TRBV7-2 to TRBJ2-7, with D possibly TRBD1 on 6 matching bases. Trimming shortened V by 5 bases and J by 3 bases, and 14 bases separated the two germline ends. This CDR3 contains 14 residues. CDR1 SGHTA and CDR2 FQGNSA come from the germline V gene. This CDR3 reads CASSIRDTFYEQYF. The CDR3 bases are TGTGCCAGCAGCATCCGGGACACCTTCTACGAGCAGTACTTC.

The gene calls are TRBV6-6 and TRBJ2-1; D call uncertain. There are 15 residues in the CDR3. CDR1 MNHNY and CDR2 SVGAGI come from the germline V gene (reference sequence). Trimming pared 3 bases from V and 2 bases from J, leaving 11 bases between. The CDR3 DNA reads as TGTGCCAGCAGTTATGGTCAGGTTCCCTACAATGAGCAGTTCTTC. It specifies CASSYGQVPYNEQFF.

This sequence joins TRBV5-1 and TRBJ2-7; TRBD1 might be the D (6 bases). CDR3 length: 17 amino acids. Germline V lookup: CDR1 SGHRS, CDR2 YFSETQ. V shed 2 bases and J shed 0 bases, with 18 bases lying between them. The CDR3 loop is CASSLQGRSGLSYEQYF. The CDR3 DNA sequence: TGCGCCAGCAGCTTACAGGGAAGGAGCGGCCTCTCCTACGAGCAGTACTTC.

This CDR3 is CASSSDSSYEQYF. The CDR3 region has the DNA TGTGCCAGCAGCTCAGACAGCTCCTACGAGCAGTACTTC. This chain links TRBV7-2 with TRBJ2-7; tentatively, D is TRBD1 (5 bases). Germline V gene sequence: CDR1 SGHTA, CDR2 FQGNSA. The CDR3 contains 13 residues. V gave up 4 bases and J gave up 0 bases, with 7 bases separating them.

The chain carries TRBV28 and TRBJ1-5; tentatively, D is TRBD1 (5 bases). The CDR3 covers 15 residues. Trimming removed 7 bases at V and 1 base at J, with 14 bases between. Germline V gives CDR1 MDHEN, CDR2 SYDVKM. CDR3 bases: TGTGCCAGCAATCCGCGCCAGGGAAGCAATCAGCCCCAGCATTTT. This encodes CASNPRQGSNQPQHF.

This chain joins TRBV15 and TRBJ2-7; TRBD2 is a possible D gene (6 bases). The CDR3 is made up of 16 amino acids. Trimming stripped 0 bases from V and 0 bases from J, with 12 bases between. Germline CDR1 LNHNV, CDR2 YYDKDF (reference sequence). In DNA, the CDR3 is TGTGCCACCAGCAGAGATCGGGGCGGGACCTCCTACGAGCAGTACTTC. It translates to CATSRDRGGTSYEQYF.

The chain is built from TRBV19 and TRBJ1-1, with 7 nucleotides matching TRBD1. CDR1 is LNHDA, CDR2 SQIVND, per germline (reference sequence). This CDR3 is 12 amino acids long. Germline trimming cut 5 bases from V and 6 bases from J; bases unmatched to any gene: 3. This CDR3 is CASSGGQPEAFF. As DNA, the CDR3 is TGTGCCAGTAGTGGGGGACAGCCTGAAGCTTTCTTT.

CDR3 DNA: TGTGCCAGCAGTGACGGTAGCGGAGGAGGCACCGGGGAGCTGTTTTTT. It encodes CASSDGSGGGTGELFF. The chain joins TRBV6-4 to TRBJ2-2, with D possibly TRBD2 on 6 matching bases. The germline V gene encodes CDR1 MRHNA and CDR2 SNTAGT. The CDR3 covers 16 residues. The V end was cut by 2 bases, the J end by 4 bases, with 14 bases between.

As regards this clone: Other DNA variants within this sample encode the same CDR3. This chain connects TRBV5-1 to TRBJ2-1; D is possibly TRBD2 (7 bases). V lost 4 bases, J lost 3 bases, and 26 bases lay in between. The CDR3 has 19 amino acids. Germline CDR1 is SGHRS and CDR2 is YFSETQ. For the CDR3, the DNA is TGCGCCAGCAGCCGACCTCTGGGGGGGAGGGGGGGGGTCTACAATGAGCAGTTCTTC. This sequence encodes CASSRPLGGRGGVYNEQFF.

Concerning this clone itself: The junction shows a germline mismatch at one end, possibly a read error. The chain is built from TRBV5-1 and TRBJ2-6; 7 positions agree with TRBD2. Per germline, CDR1 SGHRS and CDR2 YFSETQ. This CDR3 is 18 amino acids long. This CDR3 is CASCHGGRAFSGVNVLTF. The CDR3 region has the DNA TGCGCCAGCTGCCATGGGGGGAGGGCCTTCTCTGGGGTCAACGTCCTGACTTTC.

The rearrangement uses TRBV5-1 and TRBJ2-2; a weak D match, TRBD1 (6 bases). Germline assignment: CDR1 SGHRS and CDR2 YFSETQ. With 6 bases removed from V and 6 bases from J, the gap between germline ends came to 12 bases. The CDR3 is made up of 13 amino acids. CDR3 DNA sequence: TGCGCCAGCACCCTGGGGGCGCCCGGGGAGCTGTTTTTT. It encodes CASTLGAPGELFF.

The chain links TRBV5-4 to TRBJ2-1; TRBD2 is a possible D gene (5 bases). V was pared by 4 bases and J by 8 bases, with 19 bases between. This CDR3 has 15 residues. The germline gives CDR1 SGHNT, CDR2 YYREEE (reference sequence). CDR3 sequence reads: CASSLDPKLSDEQFF. CDR3 nucleotide sequence: TGTGCCAGCAGCCTTGACCCGAAGCTTAGCGATGAGCAGTTCTTC.

The chain joins TRBV4-3 to TRBJ2-1; D is uncertain. V lost 5 bases and J 4 bases, leaving 15 bases between the germline ends. This CDR3 region has 15 residues. Germline assignment: CDR1 LGHNA and CDR2 YSLEER. In nucleotides, the CDR3 is TGCGCCAGCAGCGCCCCGGGTCACACTTACAATGAGCAGTTCTTC. This translates into CASSAPGHTYNEQFF.

This chain links TRBV27 with TRBJ2-7; TRBD2 matches 9 bases. Germline V lookup: CDR1 MNHEY, CDR2 SMNVEV (reference sequence). The CDR3 contains 15 residues. The V gene end was trimmed by 5 bases and the J gene end by 2 bases; junction bases not matched to a gene: 7. The CDR3 DNA reads as TGTGCCAGCAGTCTGGCGCTAGCGGGACCCTACGAGCAGTACTTC. It specifies CASSLALAGPYEQYF.

This rearrangement joins TRBV4-3 to TRBJ2-1; D possibly corresponds to TRBD2 (5 bases). V gave up 5 bases and J gave up 5 bases, with 22 bases separating them. The CDR3 sequence is 17 residues long. Germline V gene data show CDR1 as LGHNA and CDR2 as YSLEER. The CDR3 loop reads CASSINPPPGVNNEQFF. The DNA of the CDR3 is TGCGCCAGCAGCATCAACCCACCCCCCGGGGTGAACAATGAGCAGTTCTTC.

The chain uses TRBV5-6 and TRBJ2-3, with 14 bases identical to TRBD2. Germline V lookup: CDR1 SGHDT, CDR2 YYEEEE. V shed 4 bases and J 1 base; nucleotides not matched to a gene: 5. This CDR3 is 17 amino acids long. The CDR3 sequence is CASSPGLAGVGTDTQYF. CDR3 coding DNA: TGTGCCAGCAGCCCGGGACTAGCGGGAGTAGGCACAGATACGCAGTATTTT. Using reference TRBV5-6 and TRBJ2-3 for the parts outside the CDR3, the full variable domain is DAGVTQSPTHLIKTRGQQVTLRCSPKSGHDTVSWYQQALGQGPQFIFQYYEEEERQRGNFPDRFSGHQFPNYSSELNVNALLLGDSALYLCASSPGLAGVGTDTQYFGPGTRLTVL.

This chain joins TRBV4-3 and TRBJ1-5, with D maybe TRBD1 (5 bases). The germline CDR1 and CDR2 sequences are LGHNA and YSLEER. The CDR3 length is 16 residues. V was shortened by 0 bases and J by 3 bases, with 12 bases between the two germline ends. CDR3 sequence (DNA): TGCGCCAGCAGCCAAGAGGAAGGGGCAGACAATCAGCCCCAGCATTTT. It translates to CASSQEEGADNQPQHF.

V usage is TRBV5-4 and J usage is TRBJ2-7; no definite D call. The CDR3 length is 17 residues. The ends were cut back, 2 bases at V and 2 bases at J, with 20 bases in the middle. Germline-derived CDR1 and CDR2 are SGHNT and YYREEE (reference sequence). As DNA, the CDR3 is TGTGCCAGCAGCTTCGATTTTAAGTGGCCCGCCACCTACGAGCAGTACTTC. Translating it yields CASSFDFKWPATYEQYF.